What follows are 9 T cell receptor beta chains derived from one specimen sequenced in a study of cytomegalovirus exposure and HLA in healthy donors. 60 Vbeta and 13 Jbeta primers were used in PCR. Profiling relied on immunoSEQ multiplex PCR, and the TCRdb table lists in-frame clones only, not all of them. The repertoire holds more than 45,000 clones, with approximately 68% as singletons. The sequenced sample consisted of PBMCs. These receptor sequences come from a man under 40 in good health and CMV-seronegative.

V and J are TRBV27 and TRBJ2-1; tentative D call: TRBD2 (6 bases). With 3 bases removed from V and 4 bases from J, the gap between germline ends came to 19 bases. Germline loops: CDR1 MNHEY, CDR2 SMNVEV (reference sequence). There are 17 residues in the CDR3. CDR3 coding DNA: TGTGCCAGCAGTTTTTCAGTATTGGGGGGTCGGTACAATGAGCAGTTCTTC. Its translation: CASSFSVLGGRYNEQFF.

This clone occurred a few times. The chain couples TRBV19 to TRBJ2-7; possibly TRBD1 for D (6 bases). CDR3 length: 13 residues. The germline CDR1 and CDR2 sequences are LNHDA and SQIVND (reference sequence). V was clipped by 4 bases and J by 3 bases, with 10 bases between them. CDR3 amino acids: CASSNRDNYEQYF. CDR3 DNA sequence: TGTGCCAGTAGTAACCGGGACAACTACGAGCAGTACTTC. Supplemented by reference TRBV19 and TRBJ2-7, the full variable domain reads DGGITQSPKYLFRKEGQNVTLSCEQNLNHDAMYWYRQDPGQGLRLIYYSQIVNDFQKGDIAEGYSVSREKKESFPLTVTSAQKNPTAFYLCASSNRDNYEQYFGPGTRLTVT.

CDR3 amino acids: CASSLGQGSYNEQFF. CDR3 sequence (DNA): TGCGCCAGCAGCTTAGGACAGGGCTCCTACAATGAGCAGTTCTTC. The chain joins TRBV5-1 to TRBJ2-1; 8 bases align to TRBD1. V gave up 2 bases and J gave up 0 bases; unmatched junction bases: 1. The CDR3 covers 15 residues. In germline, CDR1 is SGHRS, CDR2 YFSETQ.

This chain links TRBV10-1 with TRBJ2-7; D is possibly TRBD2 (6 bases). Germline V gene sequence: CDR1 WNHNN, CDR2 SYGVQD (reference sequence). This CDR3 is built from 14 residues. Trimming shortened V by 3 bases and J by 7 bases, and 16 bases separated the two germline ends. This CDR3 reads CASSEGTPGGEQYF. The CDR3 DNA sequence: TGCGCCAGCAGTGAAGGGACCCCCGGAGGGGAGCAGTACTTC.

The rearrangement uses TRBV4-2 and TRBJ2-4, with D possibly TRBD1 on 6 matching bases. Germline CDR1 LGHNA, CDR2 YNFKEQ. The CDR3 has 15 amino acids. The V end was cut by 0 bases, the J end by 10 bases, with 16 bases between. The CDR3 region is CASSQEGRGSGIQYF. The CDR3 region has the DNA TGTGCCAGCAGCCAAGAGGGCAGGGGCTCGGGAATTCAGTACTTC.

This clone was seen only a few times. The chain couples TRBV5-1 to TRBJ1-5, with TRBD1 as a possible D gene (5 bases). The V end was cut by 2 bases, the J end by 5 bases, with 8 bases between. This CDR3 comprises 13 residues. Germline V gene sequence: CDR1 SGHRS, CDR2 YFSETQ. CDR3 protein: CASSFWGDQPQHF. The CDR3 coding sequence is TGCGCCAGCAGCTTCTGGGGGGATCAGCCCCAGCATTTT.

CDR3 DNA: TGTGCCAGCAGCAACCCCAGCGGGAATTCCTACAATGAGCAGTTCTTC. Translating it yields CASSNPSGNSYNEQFF. The J gene is TRBJ2-1, the V gene TRBV7-6; TRBD2 matches 7 bases. CDR3 length: 16 amino acids. Germline CDR1 reads SGHVS; CDR2 reads FNYEAQ. Germline trimming cut 5 bases from V and 1 base from J; bases unmatched to any gene: 8.

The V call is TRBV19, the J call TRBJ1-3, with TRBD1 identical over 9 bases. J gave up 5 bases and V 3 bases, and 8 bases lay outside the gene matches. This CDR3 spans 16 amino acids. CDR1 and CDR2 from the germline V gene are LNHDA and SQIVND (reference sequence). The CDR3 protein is CASSIPSQGARNTIYF. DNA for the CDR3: TGTGCCAGTAGTATCCCCTCACAGGGGGCAAGAAACACCATATATTTT. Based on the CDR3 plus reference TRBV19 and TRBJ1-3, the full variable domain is DGGITQSPKYLFRKEGQNVTLSCEQNLNHDAMYWYRQDPGQGLRLIYYSQIVNDFQKGDIAEGYSVSREKKESFPLTVTSAQKNPTAFYLCASSIPSQGARNTIYFGEGSWLTVV.

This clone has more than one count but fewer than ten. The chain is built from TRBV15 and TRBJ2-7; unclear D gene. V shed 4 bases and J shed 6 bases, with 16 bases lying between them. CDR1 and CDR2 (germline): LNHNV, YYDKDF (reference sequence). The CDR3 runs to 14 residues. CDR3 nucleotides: TGTGCCACCAGCAACGTCCAAAAACGAGCCGAGCAGTACTTC. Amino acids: CATSNVQKRAEQYF.